A single sample is the source of the 13 T cell receptor beta chains below, sequenced in a study of identical twins (dated by TCRdb to 2016 to 2017). Library preparation used 5' RACE. The reads were generated on an Illumina HiSeq 2000. The public sequencing data were trimmed at Q25 with fastp and processed into clonotypes with MiXCR by TCRdb, which kept only in-frame beta chains. Every CDR3 protein is listed once, alongside the most common genes and DNA of its rows. The sample table contains 470,000 or so distinct CDR3 sequences; only one count was recorded for 20% to 25% of them. In total, the top ten clones hold about 3% of the sample. The data were also submitted as part of a second study, on T cells expressing NK-cell markers.

What was sequenced was CD4+ T cells sorted from blood. Receptors originate from a woman aged 18-29 years in good health.

In this sample, this clonotype turned up a few times. The V and J genes are TRBV6-2 or TRBV6-3 and TRBJ1-2; D uncertain. Germline V lookup: CDR1 MNHEY, CDR2 SVGEGT. This CDR3 region has 17 residues. The V end was cut by 0 bases, the J end by 4 bases, with 18 bases between. The CDR3 DNA follows: TGTGCCAGCAGTTACTCGATCGGGTCTGTCGTACGCTATGGCTACACCTTC. This gives the protein CASSYSIGSVVRYGYTF.

The chain links TRBV10-3 to TRBJ2-3, with a weak D call TRBD1 (6 bases). Deletions cut 5 bases from V and 2 bases from J, with 14 bases between. Germline V CDR1 and CDR2: ENHRY, SYGVKD. The CDR3 is 15 residues long. The CDR3 is CAISTSDRSTDTQYF. The CDR3, as DNA: TGTGCCATCAGTACCTCAGACAGGTCCACAGATACGCAGTATTTT.

The V and J genes are TRBV6-1 and TRBJ1-5, with D perhaps matching TRBD1 (5 bases). This CDR3 region has 15 residues. Looked up from germline, CDR1 is MNHNS and CDR2 is SASEGT. Trimming shortened V by 6 bases and J by 0 bases, and 12 bases separated the two germline ends. This chain's CDR3 is CASRLRVGSNQPQHF. The CDR3 DNA sequence: TGTGCCAGCAGACTCAGGGTTGGTAGCAATCAGCCCCAGCATTTT.

This clonotype has only a few counts. The chain combines TRBV5-5 with TRBJ2-5, with 7 bases lining up with TRBD1. V lost 4 bases and J lost 2; bases outside the gene matches: 8. Germline V lookup: CDR1 SGHKS, CDR2 YYEKEE (reference sequence). This CDR3 is 15 amino acids long. CDR3 in amino acids: CASSGASGGQETQYF. For the CDR3, the DNA is TGTGCCAGCAGCGGGGCCTCAGGGGGACAAGAGACCCAGTACTTC.

The CDR3: CASSEINQPQHF. CDR3 nucleotides: TGTGCCAGCTCCGAGATAAATCAGCCCCAGCATTTT. The rearrangement links TRBV2 to TRBJ1-5; D not resolved. The length of the CDR3 is 12 residues. Germline CDR1 reads SNHLY; CDR2 reads FYNNEI. Trimming cost V 8 bases and J 4 bases, with 9 bases left between them.

V gene TRBV7-2 combines with J gene TRBJ2-1; D is uncertain. Between the trimmed V and J ends, which lost 2 bases and 4 bases, there was a span of 12 bases. The CDR3 contains 15 residues. Per germline, CDR1 SGHTA and CDR2 FQGNSA. The CDR3 region is CASSLIRANYNEQFF. The DNA for the CDR3 is TGTGCCAGCAGCTTAATACGGGCCAATTACAATGAGCAGTTCTTC.

In its sample, this clonotype was seen a few times. The V gene is TRBV29-1, the J gene TRBJ2-1, with a tentative D call TRBD2 (5 bases). Looked up from germline, CDR1 is SQVTM and CDR2 is ANQGSEA. Trimming stripped 6 bases from V and 0 bases from J, with 12 bases between. The CDR3 covers 14 residues. DNA for the CDR3: TGCAGCGTCGCTAGCAGACGCTCCTACAATGAGCAGTTCTTC. Protein sequence: CSVASRRSYNEQFF.

This clonotype showed up many times. The chain joins TRBV20-1 to TRBJ2-2; tentatively, D is TRBD1 (6 bases). Germline values: CDR1 DFQATT, CDR2 SNEGSKA (reference sequence). V shed 0 bases and J shed 5 bases, with 16 bases lying between them. This CDR3 is built from 16 residues. The CDR3 protein is CSARDQGTKGTGELFF. The CDR3 DNA is TGCAGTGCTAGAGATCAGGGGACAAAGGGAACCGGGGAGCTGTTTTTT.

This chain uses TRBV5-1 with TRBJ2-5; 8 positions match TRBD1. Germline V CDR1 and CDR2: SGHRS, YFSETQ. The CDR3 extends over 14 amino acids. V shed 3 bases, J shed 4 bases, and the junction held 5 bases outside the gene matches. CDR3 DNA: TGCGCCAGCAGCTCGCAGACAGGGGCAGAGACCCAGTACTTC. This codes for CASSSQTGAETQYF.

This clonotype has only a few counts. The chain has TRBV7-2 and TRBJ1-1; no clear D gene. From germline, CDR1 is SGHTA and CDR2 FQGNSA. CDR3 size: 18 residues. V shed 0 bases and J shed 1 base, with 18 bases lying between them. CDR3 sequence (DNA): TGTGCCAGCAGCTTAGCGCCGGGCGGAGCTAACCGGAACACTGAAGCTTTCTTT. It is translated as CASSLAPGGANRNTEAFF. Full variable domain (rest looked up from reference TRBV7-2 and TRBJ1-1): GAGVSQSPSNKVTEKGKDVELRCDPISGHTALYWYRQSLGQGLEFLIYFQGNSAPDKSGLPSDRFSAERTGGSVSTLTIQRTQQEDSAVYLCASSLAPGGANRNTEAFFGQGTRLTVV.

This clonotype was detected a few times. V usage is TRBV5-6 and J usage is TRBJ2-3, with D hard to call. The CDR3 runs to 14 residues. The germline gives CDR1 SGHDT, CDR2 YYEEEE. The V gene lost 1 base and the J gene lost 4 bases, with 10 bases spanning the gap. The CDR3 region is CASSLRRTSDTQYF. CDR3 nucleotide sequence: TGTGCCAGCAGCTTGCGACGGACCTCAGATACGCAGTATTTT.

This clonotype was counted between two and nine times. The V gene is TRBV7-9, the J gene TRBJ2-1; D is possibly TRBD2 (5 bases). V was shortened by 6 bases and J by 9 bases, with 6 bases between the two germline ends. CDR1 is SEHNR, CDR2 FQNEAQ, per germline (reference sequence). The CDR3 is made up of 10 amino acids. CDR3 in DNA: TGTGCCAGCAGGAGGGTTGAGCAGTTCTTC. Protein product: CASRRVEQFF.

V usage is TRBV12-3 or TRBV12-4 and J usage is TRBJ2-1; 10 bases match TRBD2. This CDR3 has 16 amino acids. Trimming at V came to 1 base and at J to 0 bases, leaving 0 bases not matched to a gene. The CDR3 sequence: CASSLERGGSYNEQFF. The CDR3 DNA reads TGTGCCAGCAGTTTAGAGCGGGGGGGCTCCTACAATGAGCAGTTCTTC.